The 27 T cell receptor beta chains below were found in one sample sequenced in a study of T cells in Graves' hyperthyroidism and ophthalmopathy. There were TCR beta CDR3 regions amplified from RNA transcripts. The HTBI primer set drove a first-round RT-PCR of the TCR CDR3. TCRdb independently ran MiXCR on the multiplex PCR reads; one entry per CDR3 protein. This sample has 650,000 to 700,000 distinct CDR3 sequences; roughly 17% occur once, and the top ten carry around 15%. Specimen: blood. The receptors derive from a man in his fifties with Graves' hyperthyroidism.

The table lists this clonotype with many counts. This rearrangement joins TRBV10-3 to TRBJ2-5, with D hard to call. There are 14 residues in the CDR3. V was pared by 0 bases and J by 4 bases, with 9 bases between. From germline, CDR1 is ENHRY and CDR2 SYGVKD. CDR3 DNA sequence: TGTGCCATCAGTGAGTCGTCAGTCCTAGAGACCCAGTACTTC. Translation gives CAISESSVLETQYF.

This clonotype was recorded at least ten times. V usage is TRBV3-1 and J usage is TRBJ2-5; unclear D gene. This CDR3 has 16 residues. Between the trimmed V and J ends, which lost 0 bases and 4 bases, there was a span of 15 bases. Germline assignment: CDR1 LGHDT and CDR2 YNNKEL (reference sequence). The CDR3 bases are TGTGCCAGCAGCCAAGATCCCCCATCTTGGGGAGAGACCCAGTACTTC. This gives the protein CASSQDPPSWGETQYF.

This clonotype showed up many times. The V gene is TRBV7-2, the J gene TRBJ2-5, with TRBD2 identical over 16 bases. The germline V gene has CDR1 SGHTA and CDR2 FQGNSA. The ends lost 5 bases at V and 5 bases at J; junction bases unmatched: 11. The CDR3 totals 18 residues. The CDR3 region is CASSPGTSGRVPWETQYF. DNA for the CDR3: TGTGCCAGCAGCCCCGGGACTAGCGGGAGGGTCCCCTGGGAGACCCAGTACTTC.

This clonotype has just a few counts. The chain links TRBV9 to TRBJ2-1, with D uncertain. Germline V lookup: CDR1 SGDLS, CDR2 YYNGEE. V shed 3 bases and J shed 2 bases, with 12 bases lying between them. This CDR3 is built from 15 residues. The CDR3: CASSAASSAYNEQFF. As DNA, the CDR3 is TGTGCCAGCAGCGCGGCATCAAGCGCCTACAATGAGCAGTTCTTC.

This chain links TRBV29-1 with TRBJ2-2; 7 bases agree with TRBD1. Germline CDR1 and CDR2: SQVTM and ANQGSEA. The V gene end was trimmed by 3 bases and the J gene end by 2 bases; junction bases not matched to a gene: 6. The CDR3 loop spans 15 amino acids. The CDR3 region is CSVESNRGNTGELFF. DNA for the CDR3: TGCAGCGTTGAGTCGAACAGGGGAAACACCGGGGAGCTGTTTTTT.

This chain joins TRBV25-1 and TRBJ2-3; 11 nucleotides line up with TRBD2. CDR1 and CDR2 from the germline V gene are MGHDK and SYGVNS. CDR3 size: 14 residues. Trimming removed 6 bases from V and 6 bases from J; junction bases left unmatched: 5. The CDR3, as DNA: TGTGCCAGCAGATTAGCGGGAGGGGGGGATACGCAGTATTTT. Encoded protein: CASRLAGGGDTQYF.

In its sample, this clonotype was seen many times. This sequence joins TRBV27 and TRBJ1-1; perhaps TRBD1 as D (5 bases). The length of the CDR3 is 16 residues. Trimming stripped 5 bases from V and 3 bases from J, with 19 bases between. CDR1 is MNHEY, CDR2 SMNVEV, per germline (reference sequence). The CDR3 DNA sequence: TGTGCCAGCAGTCCTATGCTGAAAGGGGCCCACACTGAAGCTTTCTTT. It is translated as CASSPMLKGAHTEAFF.

This clonotype was seen at least ten times. The V and J genes are TRBV27 and TRBJ2-7, with D perhaps given as TRBD1 or TRBD2 (5 bases each). CDR3 length: 14 residues. Per the germline V gene, CDR1 is MNHEY and CDR2 is SMNVEV (reference sequence). The germline V and J ends were trimmed by 3 bases and 3 bases, with 12 bases remaining between them. The chain's CDR3 is CASSFSGRSYEQYF. The CDR3 DNA is TGTGCCAGCAGTTTTTCGGGACGCAGCTACGAGCAGTACTTC.

Many counts were recorded for this clonotype. This chain connects TRBV3-1 to TRBJ1-4; D ambiguous. CDR3 length: 15 amino acids. Trimming removed 0 bases at V and 5 bases at J, with 10 bases between. The germline gives CDR1 LGHDT, CDR2 YNNKEL (reference sequence). DNA for the CDR3: TGTGCCAGCAGCCAAGAAGAAACAAAGAATGAAAAACTGTTTTTT. Translation gives CASSQEETKNEKLFF.

A few counts support this clonotype. The V call is TRBV25-1, the J call TRBJ2-3; tentatively, D is TRBD2 (6 bases). This CDR3 region has 14 residues. Germline V CDR1 and CDR2: MGHDK, SYGVNS. V lost 4 bases and J lost 1, with 9 bases in between. CDR3 residues: CASSASSGTDTQYF. CDR3 nucleotide sequence: TGTGCCAGCAGTGCGTCTAGCGGCACAGATACGCAGTATTTT.

This clonotype showed up many times. This chain links TRBV7-9 with TRBJ2-7, with D unresolved. CDR3 size: 15 residues. Looked up from germline, CDR1 is SEHNR and CDR2 is FQNEAQ (reference sequence). The V end lost 5 bases, the J end lost 1 base, and 15 bases lay between the germline ends. Here the CDR3 reads CASSPRGRPSYEQYF. As DNA, the CDR3 is TGTGCCAGCAGCCCCCGCGGCAGGCCTTCCTACGAGCAGTACTTC.

This chain joins TRBV14 and TRBJ2-1, with D perhaps assigned TRBD1 or TRBD2 (5 bases each). The germline V gene has CDR1 SGHDN and CDR2 FVKESK. V lost 2 bases, J lost 4 bases, and 6 bases lay in between. The CDR3 length is 13 residues. DNA for the CDR3: TGTGCCAGCAGCCAATGGGGGTACAATGAGCAGTTCTTC. Translation: CASSQWGYNEQFF.

This clonotype turned up a few times. The V call is TRBV19, the J call TRBJ2-1; D uncertain. Germline-derived CDR1 and CDR2 are LNHDA and SQIVND (reference sequence). This CDR3 contains 15 residues. Trimming pared 6 bases from V and 1 base from J, leaving 13 bases between. DNA of the CDR3: TGTGCCAGTAGCCCTGTTAGCATTTCCTACAATGAGCAGTTCTTC. Translating it yields CASSPVSISYNEQFF.

V is TRBV7-9 and J is TRBJ1-1; no firm D call. Germline-derived CDR1 and CDR2 are SEHNR and FQNEAQ (reference sequence). Trimming cost V 5 bases and J 4 bases, with 14 bases left between them. This CDR3 is 14 amino acids long. CDR3 protein: CASSQFKEVTEAFF. CDR3 DNA: TGTGCCAGCAGCCAATTTAAGGAAGTCACTGAAGCTTTCTTT. The entire variable domain, with the rest obtained from reference TRBV7-9 and TRBJ1-1, is as follows: DTGVSQNPRHKITKRGQNVTFRCDPISEHNRLYWYRQTLGQGPEFLTYFQNEAQLEKSRLLSDRFSAERPKGSFSTLEIQRTEQGDSAMYLCASSQFKEVTEAFFGQGTRLTVV.

There are many counts of this clonotype. The chain recombines TRBV30 with TRBJ1-1; 7 bases agree with TRBD1. The CDR3 spans 13 residues. Germline assignment: CDR1 GTSNPN and CDR2 SVGIG (reference sequence). V dropped 2 bases and J dropped 6; count of bases not matched to a gene: 6. CDR3: CAWSYGTGAEAFF. In DNA form, the CDR3 reads TGTGCCTGGAGTTACGGAACAGGGGCTGAAGCTTTCTTT.

For this clonotype: An end of the junction differs from the germline gene, which may be a read error. The chain is built from TRBV14 and TRBJ2-7, with D perhaps TRBD1 (5 bases). Germline V lookup: CDR1 SGHDN, CDR2 FVKESK. The CDR3 extends over 15 amino acids. In DNA, the CDR3 is TGTGTCAGCAGCCTCAGGGATTCAGCCCTCTACGAGCAGTACTTC. Translating gives CVSSLRDSALYEQYF.

The table lists this clonotype with many counts. The V and J genes are TRBV2 and TRBJ1-5; 8 bases line up with TRBD1. V was pared by 4 bases and J by 6 bases, with 11 bases of the junction left unmatched. Germline CDR1 reads SNHLY; CDR2 reads FYNNEI. The CDR3 is 16 amino acids. The CDR3: CASSGSGGVGGQPQHF. In DNA, the CDR3 is TGTGCCAGCAGTGGTTCAGGGGGCGTAGGCGGTCAGCCCCAGCATTTT.

The chain joins TRBV20-1 to TRBJ2-2; D ambiguous. CDR3 size: 13 residues. With 3 bases removed from V and 5 bases from J, the gap between germline ends came to 10 bases. The V gene's germline CDR1 is DFQATT and CDR2 SNEGSKA (reference sequence). The CDR3 nucleotides are TGCAGTGCTAGTAATTCCGTGACCGGGGAGCTGTTTTTT. Its protein product is CSASNSVTGELFF.

This clonotype was counted only a few times. The chain links TRBV20-1 to TRBJ1-2; no clear D. Germline CDR1 and CDR2: DFQATT and SNEGSKA (reference sequence). The CDR3 length is 12 residues. The germline V and J ends were trimmed by 2 bases and 0 bases, with 4 bases remaining between them. This CDR3 reads CSARHPNYGYTF. CDR3 bases: TGCAGTGCTAGACATCCTAACTATGGCTACACCTTC.

This clonotype has at least ten counts. The J gene is TRBJ1-1, the V gene TRBV6-1; D is uncertain. The CDR3 has 14 amino acids. Deletions cut 8 bases from V and 0 bases from J, with 13 bases between. Germline CDR1 reads MNHNS; CDR2 reads SASEGT. Here the CDR3 DNA reads TGTGCCAGCGTCACCCCCCAGATGAACACTGAAGCTTTCTTT. Encoded protein: CASVTPQMNTEAFF.

The chain carries TRBV6-2 or TRBV6-3 and TRBJ1-1, with D possibly matching TRBD1 (6 bases). CDR3 length equals 15 residues. Per germline, CDR1 MNHEY and CDR2 SVGEGT. V gave up 2 bases and J gave up 0 bases, with 10 bases separating them. CDR3 sequence reads: CASSYPQGLNTEAFF. The CDR3 DNA reads TGTGCCAGCAGTTACCCGCAGGGGCTGAACACTGAAGCTTTCTTT.

This chain uses TRBV3-1 with TRBJ2-2; 10 bases align to TRBD1. J was trimmed by 3 bases and V by 1 base; bases with no gene match: 8. The CDR3 totals 18 residues. Per germline, CDR1 LGHDT and CDR2 YNNKEL (reference sequence). This CDR3 is CASSQVSRQGADTGELFF. The CDR3 bases are TGTGCCAGCAGCCAAGTGTCGCGACAGGGGGCAGACACCGGGGAGCTGTTTTTT.

There are many counts of this clonotype. This chain joins TRBV2 and TRBJ2-6; 8 bases line up with TRBD2. This CDR3 has 17 residues. The germline V gene encodes CDR1 SNHLY and CDR2 FYNNEI. The V gene end was trimmed by 7 bases and the J gene end by 0 bases; junction bases not matched to a gene: 8. The CDR3 reads CASKWRGRLSGANVLTF. Here the CDR3 DNA reads TGTGCCAGCAAGTGGCGCGGGAGGCTCTCTGGGGCCAACGTCCTGACTTTC.

CDR3 coding DNA: TGTGCCACCAGCAGCGGGACTAGCCGTACCTACGAGCAGTACTTC. This translates into CATSSGTSRTYEQYF. The chain carries TRBV15 and TRBJ2-7; the match to TRBD2 covers 9 bases. Germline values: CDR1 LNHNV, CDR2 YYDKDF (reference sequence). The CDR3 consists of 15 residues. V was clipped by 3 bases and J by 2 bases; unmatched bases: 5.

This clonotype was seen many times. The V call is TRBV7-2, the J call TRBJ2-3, with 12 bases fitting TRBD2. V lost 5 bases, J lost 6 bases, and 12 bases stayed unmatched. The CDR3 has 17 amino acids. Germline V gene data show CDR1 as SGHTA and CDR2 as FQGNSA. The DNA for the CDR3 is TGTGCCAGCAGCGATCTACTAGCGGGAGGACCGGCGGATACGCAGTATTTT. Amino acid sequence: CASSDLLAGGPADTQYF.

This clonotype came up many times. The chain carries TRBV2 and TRBJ2-7; D uncertain. Germline V gene data show CDR1 as SNHLY and CDR2 as FYNNEI. The ends were cut back, 2 bases at V and 0 bases at J, with 11 bases in the middle. The CDR3 has 15 amino acids. CDR3 DNA: TGTGCCAGCAGTGAATTTCGGACGCGCTCCTACGAGCAGTACTTC. This codes for CASSEFRTRSYEQYF.

Note on this clonotype: This may arise from a read error, as a much more abundant clone is one base away. This sequence joins TRBV28 and TRBJ1-5; unclear D gene. The CDR3 is 13 residues long. V dropped 6 bases and J dropped 6 bases, with 12 bases sitting between them. Germline assignment: CDR1 MDHEN and CDR2 SYDVKM. The CDR3 DNA sequence: TGTGCCAGCAGCAAGGACGGGATTCAGCCCCAGCATTTT. Translating gives CASSKDGIQPQHF.